The T cell receptor (beta chain) described here comes from a study of T-cell reconstitution after alpha-beta-depleted transplantation in children. This CDR3 has 15 amino acids. In germline, CDR1 is SGHDT, CDR2 YYEEEE. Between the trimmed V and J ends, which lost 1 base and 3 bases, there was a span of 13 bases. Molecular barcoding with unique molecular identifiers was used for the TCRbeta library. One entry per CDR3 protein, called by TCRdb with MiXCR from the PCR reads. Seen here are 170,000 or so distinct CDR3 sequences, about 6.4% observed once, and the top ten hold 3% to 3.5%. This clonotype was seen repeatedly, ten times or more.

The sample in question was PBMCs from the stem cell graft donor, obtained from the stem cell graft. The chain joins TRBV5-6 to TRBJ2-5; D perhaps matches TRBD1 (6 bases). The sequence came from a human donor who donated a stem cell graft to a child with Wiskott-Aldrich syndrome. This CDR3 reads CASSLLRQAEETQYF. CDR3 DNA: TGTGCCAGCAGCTTGCTCCGACAGGCCGAAGAGACCCAGTACTTC.